These 17 T cell receptor beta chains were all obtained from the same sample, sequenced in a study of T cells in Graves' hyperthyroidism and ophthalmopathy. The source material, RNA transcripts, was used to amplify TCR beta CDR3 regions. During a first-round RT-PCR of the TCR CDR3, the HTBI primer set was used. TCRdb reprocessed the multiplex PCR reads via MiXCR and lists one record per CDR3 protein. Among approximately 58,000 distinct CDR3 sequences listed, around half were seen once. Sequences were obtained from blood. The receptor set was obtained from a woman in her thirties with Graves' ophthalmopathy.

This clonotype was observed many times. The rearrangement joins TRBV5-5 to TRBJ1-4; D uncertain. The V gene's germline CDR1 is SGHKS and CDR2 YYEKEE (reference sequence). Trimming removed 0 bases from V and 6 bases from J, with 15 bases in between. This CDR3 is 16 amino acids long. The CDR3 reads CASSLDDLGNYEKLFF. CDR3 DNA sequence: TGTGCCAGCAGCTTGGATGATTTGGGGAACTATGAAAAACTGTTTTTT.

This clonotype was picked up many times. The rearrangement uses TRBV19 and TRBJ1-2; 7 bases map to TRBD1. The germline CDR1 and CDR2 sequences are LNHDA and SQIVND (reference sequence). The V segment lost 5 bases and the J segment 0 bases; nucleotides outside the gene matches: 6. CDR3 length equals 15 residues. CDR3 DNA sequence: TGTGCCAGTAGTCCTACAGGGGCGTCTAACTATGGCTACACCTTC. Translating gives CASSPTGASNYGYTF.

This clonotype was recorded at least ten times. The chain couples TRBV7-3 to TRBJ2-5, with 9 bases fitting TRBD2. V shed 3 bases, J shed 5 bases, and the junction held 10 bases outside the gene matches. Germline-derived CDR1 and CDR2 are SGHTA and FQGTGA. The CDR3 runs to 16 residues. CDR3 residues: CASSLGREGLPETQYF. The CDR3 DNA sequence: TGTGCCAGCAGCTTGGGGCGGGAGGGGTTGCCGGAGACCCAGTACTTC.

This clonotype was detected ten times or more. The chain joins TRBV6-2 or TRBV6-3 to TRBJ1-1; no clear D gene. The CDR3 contains 14 residues. The germline V and J ends were trimmed by 5 bases and 10 bases, with 20 bases remaining between them. CDR1 and CDR2 (germline): MNHEY, SVGEGT. CDR3 bases: TGTGCCAGCAGTACCCCGGTGCTTGGCAGAGTAGCTTTCTTT. This sequence encodes CASSTPVLGRVAFF.

This clonotype was observed many times. The V call is TRBV2, the J call TRBJ1-3; D not certain. Germline V lookup: CDR1 SNHLY, CDR2 FYNNEI. There are 13 residues in the CDR3. Trimming removed 6 bases from V and 4 bases from J, with 10 bases in between. The CDR3 DNA reads as TGTGCCAGCAGCGACATGGCCGGAAACACCATATATTTT. This encodes CASSDMAGNTIYF.

V and J are TRBV29-1 and TRBJ2-2; 11 bases fit TRBD1. The CDR3 contains 16 residues. The germline V gene encodes CDR1 SQVTM and CDR2 ANQGSEA. With 8 bases clipped from V and 2 bases from J, the junction kept 10 bases outside the gene matches. CDR3 in amino acids: CSLPGQGGINTGELFF. As DNA, the CDR3 is TGCAGCTTACCGGGACAGGGGGGGATAAACACCGGGGAGCTGTTTTTT.

A note on this clonotype: The CDR3 ends on some other residue instead of the conserved phenylalanine or tryptophan, so this is likely a read error. This chain joins TRBV7-9 and TRBJ2-5, with 7 bases fitting TRBD1. Trimming took 4 bases from V and 6 from J; bases not matched to a gene: 8. Germline CDR1 and CDR2: SEHNR and FQNEAQ (reference sequence). The CDR3 runs 14 residues. The DNA for the CDR3 is TGTGCCAGCAGCTCCACGGGACAGATCAAGACCCAGTACGTC. Its protein product is CASSSTGQIKTQYV.

This clonotype has a count of ten or more. V usage is TRBV6-5 and J usage is TRBJ1-1; the D gene is possibly TRBD1 (5 bases). Germline-derived CDR1 and CDR2 are MNHEY and SVGAGI. V was pared by 5 bases and J by 6 bases, with 16 bases between. There are 14 residues in the CDR3. DNA for the CDR3: TGTGCCAGCAGTCGCACAGGAGGGAGGGCTGAAGCTTTCTTT. This encodes CASSRTGGRAEAFF.

A remark on this clonotype: This CDR3 fails to terminate in the conserved phenylalanine or tryptophan, so it likely reflects a read error. The chain is built from TRBV6-4 and TRBJ1-5; no firm D call. The CDR3 is made up of 13 amino acids. The V end lost 3 bases, the J end lost 7 bases, and 10 bases lay between the germline ends. Germline values: CDR1 MRHNA, CDR2 SNTAGT. CDR3 sequence: CASSDEMGQPQHS. The CDR3 DNA is TGTGCCAGCAGTGATGAGATGGGGCAGCCCCAGCATTCT.

Many counts were recorded for this clonotype. The chain has TRBV9 and TRBJ1-2, with D hard to call. The length of the CDR3 is 10 residues. CDR1 SGDLS and CDR2 YYNGEE come from the germline V gene. V lost 3 bases and J lost 8, with 5 bases in between. CDR3 nucleotide sequence: TGTGCCAGCAGCGGGAAAGGCTACACCTTC. Protein product: CASSGKGYTF.

The chain is built from TRBV20-1 and TRBJ1-5; D perhaps matches TRBD1 (5 bases). Looked up from germline, CDR1 is DFQATT and CDR2 is SNEGSKA (reference sequence). The CDR3 is made up of 13 amino acids. V lost 7 bases, J lost 7 bases, and 17 bases lay in between. CDR3: CSGRDRSSQPQHF. The CDR3 DNA follows: TGCAGTGGCCGAGACAGAAGCAGCCAGCCCCAGCATTTT.

The chain combines TRBV7-6 with TRBJ2-3; D uncertain. CDR1 and CDR2 (germline): SGHVS, FNYEAQ. This CDR3 has 16 amino acids. Trimming pared 5 bases from V and 10 bases from J, leaving 25 bases between. In DNA, the CDR3 is TGTGCCAGCAGCCCTCCGCCTGAGCGAGAAGGGCGGTCGCAGTATTTT. Protein sequence: CASSPPPEREGRSQYF.

This clonotype was observed at least ten times. The rearrangement links TRBV19 to TRBJ1-5; 11 nucleotides agree with TRBD1. Trimming at V came to 7 bases and at J to 6 bases, leaving 5 bases not matched to a gene. The length of the CDR3 is 14 residues. Germline-derived CDR1 and CDR2 are LNHDA and SQIVND (reference sequence). The CDR3: CASTSGTGGQPQHF. DNA of the CDR3: TGTGCCAGTACCTCCGGGACAGGGGGTCAGCCCCAGCATTTT.

This clonotype was observed at least ten times. The chain links TRBV5-1 to TRBJ2-2, with a possible D match to TRBD1 (6 bases). This CDR3 contains 15 residues. The germline V gene has CDR1 SGHRS and CDR2 YFSETQ. V shed 4 bases and J shed 2 bases, with 12 bases lying between them. CDR3 bases: TGCGCCAGCAGCAAACGGGACACTAACACCGGGGAGCTGTTTTTT. Its protein product is CASSKRDTNTGELFF.

This clonotype showed up many times. V gene TRBV29-1 combines with J gene TRBJ1-1, with 11 nucleotides matching TRBD1. Looked up from germline, CDR1 is SQVTM and CDR2 is ANQGSEA. J gave up 4 bases and V 7 bases, and 11 bases lay outside the gene matches. The CDR3 has 15 amino acids. This CDR3 reads CSAQGTGGGGTEAFF. The CDR3 bases are TGCAGCGCTCAGGGGACAGGGGGAGGTGGCACTGAAGCTTTCTTT.

This rearrangement joins TRBV15 to TRBJ1-2; D gene uncertain. Trimming stripped 0 bases from V and 0 bases from J, with 8 bases between. The CDR3 loop spans 15 amino acids. In germline, CDR1 is LNHNV, CDR2 YYDKDF (reference sequence). DNA of the CDR3: TGTGCCACCAGCAGAGATCGTTCGACTAACTATGGCTACACCTTC. Translating it yields CATSRDRSTNYGYTF.

In its sample, this clonotype was seen many times. The CDR3 nucleotides are TGCGCCAGCAGTGCCGGGACAGCGCTCAAGGGCTACACCTTC. This gives the protein CASSAGTALKGYTF. V and J are TRBV4-1 and TRBJ1-2, with 7 bases fitting TRBD1. The CDR3 has 14 amino acids. V trimming: 6 bases; J trimming: 8 bases; junction bases outside the gene matches: 12. Germline V gene sequence: CDR1 MGHRA, CDR2 YSYEKL.